Below, 4 T cell receptor beta chains from the same sample are listed, as sequenced in a study of vaccination and CD4 T cells after COVID-19. The Oncomine TCR Beta short-read assay generated sequence data from the DNA of cultured CD4+ T cells. MiXCR, run by TCRdb on the PCR reads, gives a single entry per CDR3 protein. The table includes roughly 14,000 distinct CDR3 sequences, 29% detected once. These receptors' antigens are unknown. The sample's treatment: 10-day PBMC culture with coronavirus spike peptide pools or control peptides (ViraFEST assay). Sequencing used CD4+ T cells from blood, cultured in vitro, obtained before SARS-CoV-2 vaccination. These receptors were collected from a human donor who received a COVID-19 vaccine.

This clonotype was seen just once. The rearrangement joins TRBV5-6 to TRBJ1-3; tentative D call: TRBD1 (6 bases). The CDR3 has 17 residues. The germline V gene has CDR1 SGHDT and CDR2 YYEEEE. The ends were cut back, 0 bases at V and 4 bases at J, with 17 bases in the middle. Written as DNA, the CDR3 is TGTGCCAGCAGCTTGGTAGGTCCAGGGGCGCCCGGAAACACCATATATTTT. It codes for CASSLVGPGAPGNTIYF.

This clonotype was counted between two and nine times. The CDR3 region has the DNA TGTGCCAGCAGTCCGCCGGGACAGCTTGGAGTAGAGACCCAGTACTTC. Protein sequence: CASSPPGQLGVETQYF. The V gene is TRBV27, the J gene TRBJ2-5; 7 positions match TRBD1. Trimming removed 5 bases from V and 4 bases from J; junction bases left unmatched: 13. The CDR3 has 16 residues. Germline V lookup: CDR1 MNHEY, CDR2 SMNVEV (reference sequence).

The chain joins TRBV9 to TRBJ2-1; D unresolved. The CDR3 is 13 amino acids. The V gene's germline CDR1 is SGDLS and CDR2 YYNGEE. Trimming removed 0 bases from V and 8 bases from J, with 9 bases in between. CDR3 in DNA: TGTGCCAGCAGCGTAGACGAGGTCTATGAGCAGTTCTTC. Protein sequence: CASSVDEVYEQFF.

The DNA of the CDR3 is TGCGCCAGCAGTGAGGGACCTGAAAAACTGTTTTTT. This translates into CASSEGPEKLFF. This sequence joins TRBV10-1 and TRBJ1-4; D call uncertain. CDR3 length equals 12 residues. Germline V gene sequence: CDR1 WNHNN, CDR2 SYGVQD (reference sequence). V dropped 2 bases and J dropped 7 bases, with 5 bases sitting between them.